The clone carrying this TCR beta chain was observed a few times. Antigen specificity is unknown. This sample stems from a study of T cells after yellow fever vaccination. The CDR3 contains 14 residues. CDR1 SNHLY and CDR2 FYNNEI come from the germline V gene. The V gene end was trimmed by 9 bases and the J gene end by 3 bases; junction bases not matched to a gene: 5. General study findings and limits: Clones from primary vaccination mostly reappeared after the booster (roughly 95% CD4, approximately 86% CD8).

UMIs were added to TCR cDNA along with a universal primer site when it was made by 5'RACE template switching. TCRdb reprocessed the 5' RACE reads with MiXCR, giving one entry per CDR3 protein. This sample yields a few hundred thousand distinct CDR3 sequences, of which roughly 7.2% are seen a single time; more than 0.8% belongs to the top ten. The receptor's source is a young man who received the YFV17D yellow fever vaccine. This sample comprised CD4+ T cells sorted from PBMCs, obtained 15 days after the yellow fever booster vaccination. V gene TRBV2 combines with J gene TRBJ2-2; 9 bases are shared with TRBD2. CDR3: CASISGSHTGELFF. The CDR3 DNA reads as TGTGCCAGTATTAGCGGGAGTCACACCGGGGAGCTGTTTTTT.